This TCR beta chain was found in a study of shared clonotypes between healthy human individuals. As for the study in general: Each donor contributed plates that comprised three CD4 naive, three CD4 memory, two CD8 naive and one CD8 memory.

Each subset's genomic DNA was shared equally among a number of immunoSEQ plates. Clones were sequenced by immunoSEQ multiplex PCR, and TCRdb holds only the in-frame ones, with some missing. This sample has over a million clones; around 97% occur once, and the top ten carry 1% to 1.5%. The sample comprised naive CD4+ T cells sorted from blood. As for subset: CD45RA+ positively selected. This clonotype originated in a man aged 25 to 40 in good health.

CDR3 nucleotides: TGTGCCAGCAGCCCTCGACAGGGTCTACAGGAGACCCAGTACTTC. Translated: CASSPRQGLQETQYF. This chain joins TRBV14 and TRBJ2-5; 7 positions agree with TRBD1. V lost 4 bases, J lost 5 bases, and 10 bases stayed unmatched. Per the germline V gene, CDR1 is SGHDN and CDR2 is FVKESK. The CDR3 runs 15 residues.